This T cell receptor beta chain was profiled in a study of blood T cell repertoires in COVID-19. This clone was observed once. The CDR3 extends over 14 amino acids. Per the germline V gene, CDR1 is SEHNR and CDR2 is FQNEAQ (reference sequence). Unmatched junction bases numbered 2, after V lost 1 base and J lost 3 bases. Assay used: immunoSEQ multiplex PCR; TCRdb lists only in-frame clones, some missing. Among about 380,000 clones listed, 80% to 90% were seen once. The sequence came from a man under 40 who had recovered from COVID-19. The V and J genes are TRBV7-9 and TRBJ2-5; 7 nucleotides match TRBD1. Material for sequencing was PBMCs or T cells enriched from blood (not recorded which). DNA for the CDR3: TGTGCCAGCAGCTTAGGGGGGACAGAAGAGACCCAGTACTTC. Translation: CASSLGGTEETQYF.